The 18 T cell receptor beta chains below all came from one sample that was sequenced in a study of blood T cells in healthy people across ages. PCR was performed a second time for roughly 7 to 11 cycles using a sample-barcoded 5' primer and a J-beta primer mix. TCRdb fed the 5' RACE reads into MiXCR, producing one record per CDR3 protein. This table has over 600,000 distinct CDR3 sequences, around 43% appearing once. The sequenced material came from blood. These receptors came from a man older than 75 in good health.

The rearrangement uses TRBV6-2 or TRBV6-3 and TRBJ2-1; no reliable D call. The length of the CDR3 is 12 residues. Germline V lookup: CDR1 MNHEY, CDR2 SVGEGT. Trimming stripped 5 bases from V and 3 bases from J, with 5 bases between. CDR3 sequence (DNA): TGTGCCAGCAGTGGGCTCTACAATGAGCAGTTCTTC. It yields the protein CASSGLYNEQFF.

This clonotype was found many times. The chain links TRBV7-3 to TRBJ2-3; unclear D gene. V lost 2 bases and J 1 base, leaving 7 bases between the germline ends. Germline V gives CDR1 SGHTA, CDR2 FQGTGA. The CDR3 has 14 residues. The CDR3 loop reads CASSLGRGTDTQYF. In nucleotides, the CDR3 is TGTGCCAGCAGCTTAGGACGGGGCACAGATACGCAGTATTTT.

The rearrangement joins TRBV20-1 to TRBJ1-2; TRBD1 matches at 9 bases. With 5 bases clipped from V and 8 bases from J, the junction kept 6 bases outside the gene matches. CDR1 is DFQATT, CDR2 SNEGSKA, per germline (reference sequence). The CDR3 covers 12 residues. CDR3 sequence: CSASTGGQGYTF. In DNA form, the CDR3 reads TGCAGTGCTTCAACAGGGGGCCAGGGCTACACCTTC.

The rearrangement joins TRBV29-1 to TRBJ1-1; D unclear. The CDR3 runs to 12 residues. The V gene's germline CDR1 is SQVTM and CDR2 ANQGSEA. V dropped 3 bases and J dropped 7 bases, with 12 bases sitting between them. CDR3 sequence reads: CSVDRTQGEAFF. The DNA of the CDR3 is TGCAGCGTTGACAGGACTCAAGGTGAAGCTTTCTTT.

The rearrangement links TRBV7-6 to TRBJ2-1, with D perhaps TRBD1 (6 bases). Germline V gene sequence: CDR1 SGHVS, CDR2 FNYEAQ. Trimming left V 3 bases short and J 2 bases short, with 8 bases between. The length of the CDR3 is 14 residues. The CDR3 nucleotides read TGTGCCAGCAGCTTGGCAGGGGCCTACAATGAGCAGTTCTTC. As protein: CASSLAGAYNEQFF.

The chain carries TRBV6-1 and TRBJ2-2; the D is unclear. Germline assignment: CDR1 MNHNS and CDR2 SASEGT. The CDR3 totals 13 residues. Between the trimmed V and J ends, which lost 1 base and 5 bases, there was a span of 5 bases. CDR3 residues: CASSEVGTGELFF. For the CDR3, the DNA is TGTGCCAGCAGTGAAGTAGGGACCGGGGAGCTGTTTTTT.

The rearrangement joins TRBV6-1 to TRBJ2-5, with D maybe TRBD1 (6 bases). The CDR3 extends over 15 amino acids. V lost 7 bases, J lost 11 bases, and 26 bases lay in between. The germline V gene encodes CDR1 MNHNS and CDR2 SASEGT. The CDR3 bases are TGTGCCAGCATTCAAGACAGGCAGCCCAACAATGAGCAGTACTTC. Translated: CASIQDRQPNNEQYF.

V usage is TRBV28 and J usage is TRBJ2-1; the D gene is possibly TRBD1 (6 bases). The CDR3 runs to 16 residues. Germline V gene lookup returns CDR1 MDHEN and CDR2 SYDVKM. The V end was cut by 1 base, the J end by 2 bases, with 12 bases between. CDR3 residues: CASSLFAGVTYNEQFF. In DNA, the CDR3 is TGTGCCAGCAGTTTATTCGCAGGGGTAACCTACAATGAGCAGTTCTTC.

V is TRBV6-1 and J is TRBJ2-7, with TRBD2 matching over 7 bases. In germline, CDR1 is MNHNS, CDR2 SASEGT. The CDR3 consists of 14 residues. With 5 bases clipped from V and 6 bases from J, the junction kept 10 bases outside the gene matches. In DNA, the CDR3 is TGTGCCAGCAGTCTCCGGACTAGGTGGGCCGAGCAGTACTTC. This codes for CASSLRTRWAEQYF.

The chain combines TRBV9 with TRBJ2-3; TRBD2 agrees at 7 bases. V gave up 3 bases and J gave up 8 bases; unmatched junction bases: 15. Germline values: CDR1 SGDLS, CDR2 YYNGEE. The CDR3 sequence is 16 residues long. CDR3 DNA: TGTGCCAGCAGCGCCGACCGGCGGGAGTTGTATGGTACGCAGTATTTT. The encoded protein is CASSADRRELYGTQYF.

The gene calls are TRBV20-1 and TRBJ2-3, with 9 bases identical to TRBD2. Trimming removed 3 bases from V and 4 bases from J; junction bases left unmatched: 11. This CDR3 is 16 amino acids long. Germline CDR1 reads DFQATT; CDR2 reads SNEGSKA (reference sequence). CDR3 coding DNA: TGCAGTGCTAGCGGCGTCGGTAGCGGGAGCTCAGATACGCAGTATTTT. This sequence encodes CSASGVGSGSSDTQYF.

Ten or more counts support this clonotype. The chain is built from TRBV10-1 and TRBJ1-5; 7 bases fit TRBD1. Germline V gives CDR1 WNHNN, CDR2 SYGVQD (reference sequence). The length of the CDR3 is 20 residues. V dropped 2 bases and J dropped 1; count of bases not matched to a gene: 17. The CDR3 DNA reads TGCGCCAGCAGTGAGCCCTCCCGAGGACAGGCCCTCGGAAGCAATCAGCCCCAGCATTTT. Residues: CASSEPSRGQALGSNQPQHF.

The V gene is TRBV29-1, the J gene TRBJ1-2; D gene unclear. V lost 6 bases and J lost 8, with 13 bases in between. This CDR3 contains 11 residues. Germline lookup yields CDR1 SQVTM and CDR2 ANQGSEA. This CDR3 reads CSVREDLGYTF. CDR3 bases: TGCAGCGTCCGGGAGGATCTGGGCTACACCTTC.

The CDR3 nucleotides are TGTGCCAGTGGCTCTATGGGGGGAAAAACCTACGAGCAGTACTTC. This encodes CASGSMGGKTYEQYF. This chain connects TRBV6-6 to TRBJ2-7; D is possibly TRBD2 (6 bases). The germline V and J ends were trimmed by 9 bases and 2 bases, with 20 bases remaining between them. From germline, CDR1 is MNHNY and CDR2 SVGAGI (reference sequence). This CDR3 contains 15 residues.

This clonotype was seen more than once but under ten times. This rearrangement joins TRBV2 to TRBJ2-7, with D possibly matching TRBD2 (7 bases). The CDR3 contains 13 residues. With 2 bases removed from V and 6 bases from J, the gap between germline ends came to 11 bases. The germline gives CDR1 SNHLY, CDR2 FYNNEI. CDR3 loop: CASSETGGSEQYF. The DNA for the CDR3 is TGTGCCAGCAGTGAAACGGGGGGCTCCGAGCAGTACTTC.

V usage is TRBV29-1 and J usage is TRBJ2-7; D tentatively reads TRBD1 or TRBD2 (5 bases each). The germline gives CDR1 SQVTM, CDR2 ANQGSEA. This CDR3 contains 14 residues. V was shortened by 6 bases and J by 2 bases, with 17 bases between the two germline ends. CDR3 in amino acids: CSVSDPGRTYEQYF. The CDR3 coding sequence is TGCAGCGTCTCGGATCCGGGACGGACCTACGAGCAGTACTTC.

This chain connects TRBV12-3 or TRBV12-4 to TRBJ2-7; the D gene is possibly TRBD1 (6 bases). Between the trimmed V and J ends, which lost 1 base and 7 bases, there was a span of 17 bases. The CDR3 runs to 15 residues. The CDR3 DNA sequence: TGTGCCAGCAGTTTAGTCGAGACAGGCTTGGGTGAGCAGTACTTC. Translated: CASSLVETGLGEQYF.

The chain carries TRBV5-1 and TRBJ2-5; D not certain. The J call is doubtful: the DNA matches TRBJ2-7 better. This CDR3 is built from 13 residues. Germline values: CDR1 SGHRS, CDR2 YFSETQ. CDR3 DNA: TGCGCCAGCTCCGGTCCTGGCTTTTACGAGCAGTACTTC. Residues: CASSGPGFYEQYF.